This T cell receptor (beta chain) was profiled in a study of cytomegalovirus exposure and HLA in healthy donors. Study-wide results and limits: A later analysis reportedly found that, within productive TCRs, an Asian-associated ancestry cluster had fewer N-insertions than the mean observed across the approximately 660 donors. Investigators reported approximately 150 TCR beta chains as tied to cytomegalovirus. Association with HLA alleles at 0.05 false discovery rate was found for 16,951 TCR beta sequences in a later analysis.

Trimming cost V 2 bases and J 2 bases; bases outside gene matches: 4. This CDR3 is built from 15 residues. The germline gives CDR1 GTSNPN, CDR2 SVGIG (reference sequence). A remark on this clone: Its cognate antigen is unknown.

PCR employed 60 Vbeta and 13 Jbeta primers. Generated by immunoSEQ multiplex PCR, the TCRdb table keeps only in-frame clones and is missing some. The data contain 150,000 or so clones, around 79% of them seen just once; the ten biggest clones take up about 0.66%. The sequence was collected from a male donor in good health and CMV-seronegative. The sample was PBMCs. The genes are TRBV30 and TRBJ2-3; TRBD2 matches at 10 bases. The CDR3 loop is CAWSQAGGDTDTQYF. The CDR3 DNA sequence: TGTGCCTGGAGTCAAGCGGGAGGGGACACAGATACGCAGTATTTT.